This T cell receptor beta chain was documented in a study of T cells in Graves' hyperthyroidism and ophthalmopathy. For the study at large: Any treatment followed the collection of peripheral blood at initial diagnosis. Study-level points and caveats: Before onset, ophthalmopathy was predicted by the model a median 6.5 months earlier. Within blood appeared most thyroid clonotypes that had expanded above 0.001.

The study defined stable Graves' hyperthyroidism as no ophthalmopathy progression within 18 months. This clonotype was detected many times. No antigen is known for it. Trimming took off 3 bases at V and 4 bases at J, with 16 bases between the two ends. The CDR3 is 15 amino acids. Germline CDR1 is MDHEN and CDR2 is SYDVKM. Amplification targeted TCR beta CDR3 regions from RNA transcripts. TCR CDR3 regions were first amplified by RT-PCR with HTBI primers. Via MiXCR, TCRdb re-called the multiplex PCR reads, giving one row per CDR3 protein. The sample carries 450,000 to 650,000 distinct CDR3 sequences, around 21% recorded once.

The chain has TRBV28 and TRBJ2-7; D remains unclear. The receptor comes from a young man with Graves' hyperthyroidism. Sequencing was carried out using blood. CDR3: CASSFSSTRSYEQYF. The CDR3, as DNA: TGTGCCAGCAGTTTCTCCTCGACAAGGTCGTACGAGCAGTACTTC.